These 5 T cell receptor beta chains were sequenced from one sample in a study of identical twins. MiXCR was run by TCRdb on the 5' RACE reads, yielding one entry per CDR3 protein. The table has about 570,000 distinct CDR3 sequences, roughly 9.9% seen once; the top ten hold under 3.5%. This sample was also put to use in a study of yellow fever vaccine responses in identical twins.

Sequencing was carried out using PBMCs. Receptor source: a woman younger than 35 in good health.

This clonotype appeared a few times. CDR3 coding DNA: TGTGCCAGCAGTTTTTCAGGGAATGGCTACACCTTC. Amino acid sequence: CASSFSGNGYTF. J is TRBJ1-2 and V is TRBV28, with a possible D match to TRBD1 (5 bases). The CDR3 length is 12 residues. Germline lookup yields CDR1 MDHEN and CDR2 SYDVKM. Trimming pared 3 bases from V and 6 bases from J, leaving 8 bases between.

This clonotype was recorded at least ten times. This chain joins TRBV7-2 and TRBJ2-1, with 11 bases lining up with TRBD2. The CDR3 contains 15 residues. J gave up 10 bases and V 7 bases, and 12 bases lay outside the gene matches. Germline assignment: CDR1 SGHTA and CDR2 FQGNSA. As DNA, the CDR3 is TGTGCCAGCACCCCGGGACTAGCGGTGAGAGGGGAGCAGTTCTTC. Translating gives CASTPGLAVRGEQFF.

The table lists this clonotype with a few counts. The J gene is TRBJ2-7, the V gene TRBV6-5; perhaps TRBD1 as D (6 bases). Germline CDR1 reads MNHEY; CDR2 reads SVGAGI. Trimming shortened V by 3 bases and J by 3 bases, and 12 bases separated the two germline ends. The CDR3 totals 14 residues. The CDR3 region is CASSYTGHSYEQYF. DNA for the CDR3: TGTGCCAGCAGTTATACGGGACACAGCTACGAGCAGTACTTC.

V is TRBV18 and J is TRBJ2-7; perhaps TRBD2 as D (7 bases). The CDR3 loop spans 16 amino acids. Germline CDR1 KGHSH, CDR2 LQKENI. V was shortened by 4 bases and J by 1 base, with 17 bases between the two germline ends. The CDR3 region has the DNA TGTGCCAGCTCACTCTCTTCGGGGGGCAGTTCCTACGAGCAGTACTTC. Amino acids: CASSLSSGGSSYEQYF.

In its sample, this clonotype was seen a few times. CDR3 coding DNA: TGCAGCGTTGAAGGGCCAGCGGGAGAAGCCCAGATGGGGGAGCAGTACTTC. Amino acid sequence: CSVEGPAGEAQMGEQYF. The V call is TRBV29-1, the J call TRBJ2-7; 8 nucleotides line up with TRBD2. This CDR3 has 17 residues. J gave up 7 bases and V 1 base, and 18 bases lay outside the gene matches. Per germline, CDR1 SQVTM and CDR2 ANQGSEA.